These 14 T cell receptor beta chains share one sample of origin, sequenced in a study of blood T cell repertoires in COVID-19. Produced via immunoSEQ multiplex PCR; TCRdb's table is partial and in-frame only. The sample holds 110,000 to 150,000 clones, around 88% seen once. Material: peripheral blood. These receptors originate from a man in his fifties or sixties with active or convalescent COVID-19.

This clone showed up just a few times. The chain joins TRBV27 to TRBJ1-4, with D possibly matching TRBD1 (6 bases). Germline V CDR1 and CDR2: MNHEY, SMNVEV (reference sequence). CDR3 size: 16 residues. V dropped 2 bases and J dropped 4 bases, with 14 bases sitting between them. The CDR3 DNA reads TGTGCCAGCAGTTTAAGAGCGGGACAACGTAATGAAAAACTGTTTTTT. Its translation is CASSLRAGQRNEKLFF.

This chain uses TRBV27 with TRBJ2-3; D gene unclear. V was cut by 5 bases and J by 4 bases, with 19 bases left in between. The CDR3 extends over 16 amino acids. Germline lookup yields CDR1 MNHEY and CDR2 SMNVEV (reference sequence). The CDR3 reads CASSPAIAVGADTQYF. In DNA form, the CDR3 reads TGTGCCAGCAGTCCTGCTATCGCTGTCGGTGCAGATACGCAGTATTTT.

This clone was seen only once. The rearrangement uses TRBV3-1 (or the pseudogene TRBV3-2) and TRBJ1-5; 11 nucleotides align to TRBD1. The V and J ends lost 5 bases and 4 bases, in that order; junction bases with no gene match: 4. This CDR3 has 15 residues. Germline assignment: CDR1 LGHDT and CDR2 YNNKEL (reference sequence). This CDR3 is CASSARDRGNQPQHF. CDR3 bases: TGTGCCAGCAGCGCCCGGGACAGGGGGAATCAGCCCCAGCATTTT.

V gene TRBV7-9 combines with J gene TRBJ2-3; weak D call: TRBD1 (6 bases). Trimming shortened V by 6 bases and J by 5 bases, and 9 bases separated the two germline ends. The CDR3 consists of 12 residues. Germline loops: CDR1 SEHNR, CDR2 FQNEAQ (reference sequence). The CDR3 region has the DNA TGTGCCAGCAGTCGAGGGGGAGATACGCAGTATTTT. Protein: CASSRGGDTQYF.

Details on this clone: Other nucleotide sequences in the sample specify the same CDR3. This sequence joins TRBV28 and TRBJ1-2; perhaps TRBD1 as D (6 bases). The CDR3 has 12 amino acids. Germline CDR1 MDHEN, CDR2 SYDVKM. Trimming cost V 7 bases and J 0 bases, with 6 bases left between them. The CDR3: CASTGANYGYTF. DNA for the CDR3: TGTGCCAGCACAGGGGCTAACTATGGCTACACCTTC.

This chain uses TRBV7-2 with TRBJ1-5; perhaps TRBD1 as D (5 bases). Trimming cost V 5 bases and J 1 base, with 15 bases left between them. The germline V gene has CDR1 SGHTA and CDR2 FQGNSA. The CDR3 is made up of 16 amino acids. In DNA form, the CDR3 reads TGTGCCAGCAGCCCGCGAGGAGGGGTGAGCAATCAGCCCCAGCATTTT. Its translation: CASSPRGGVSNQPQHF.

The chain joins TRBV11-2 to TRBJ2-5; D might be TRBD1 (6 bases). The CDR3 spans 14 residues. Trimming took 3 bases from V and 4 from J, leaving 12 bases between them. CDR1 SGHAT and CDR2 FQNNGV come from the germline V gene. The CDR3 DNA reads as TGTGCCAGCAGCTTTGGCAGAGGGGGAGAGACCCAGTACTTC. Its translation is CASSFGRGGETQYF.

J is TRBJ1-4 and V is TRBV24-1; D remains ambiguous. Trimming pared 3 bases from V and 6 bases from J, leaving 7 bases between. The CDR3 contains 13 residues. In germline, CDR1 is KGHDR, CDR2 SFDVKD. The CDR3 DNA is TGTGCCACCAGTGATGACGGGGATGAAAAACTGTTTTTT. Protein sequence: CATSDDGDEKLFF.

The V and J genes are TRBV18 and TRBJ1-2; D perhaps matches TRBD1 (6 bases). Germline CDR1 and CDR2: KGHSH and LQKENI. V lost 6 bases and J 8 bases, leaving 13 bases between the germline ends. The CDR3 is 12 residues long. CDR3 DNA sequence: TGTGCCAGCTCGTTCTTACAGGGAGGCTACACCTTC. The encoded protein is CASSFLQGGYTF.

The rearrangement joins TRBV9 to TRBJ2-2, with 12 bases that match TRBD1. Germline lookup yields CDR1 SGDLS and CDR2 YYNGEE. The V gene end was trimmed by 5 bases and the J gene end by 7 bases; junction bases not matched to a gene: 6. The CDR3 is 15 residues long. CDR3: CASRGQGAEGGELFF. The CDR3 DNA reads as TGTGCCAGCAGGGGACAGGGGGCGGAAGGCGGGGAGCTGTTTTTT.

This chain uses TRBV6-6 with TRBJ2-1, with 8 nucleotides matching TRBD1. Trimming took 0 bases from V and 9 from J; bases not matched to a gene: 10. This CDR3 contains 16 residues. Germline V gives CDR1 MNHNY, CDR2 SVGAGI (reference sequence). CDR3 loop: CASSYSYRTGLIEQFF. The CDR3 region has the DNA TGTGCCAGCAGTTACTCTTATCGGACAGGGTTAATTGAGCAGTTCTTC.

The genes are TRBV11-2 and TRBJ2-2; no clear D gene. Deletions cut 5 bases from V and 0 bases from J, with 16 bases between. This CDR3 is 17 amino acids long. Per germline, CDR1 SGHAT and CDR2 FQNNGV. CDR3: CASSPGNWAANTGELFF. DNA of the CDR3: TGTGCCAGCAGCCCCGGTAATTGGGCCGCGAACACCGGGGAGCTGTTTTTT. The variable domain in full, completed from reference TRBV11-2 and TRBJ2-2, reads EAGVAQSPRYKIIEKRQSVAFWCNPISGHATLYWYQQILGQGPKLLIQFQNNGVVDDSQLPKDRFSAERLKGVDSTLKIQPAKLEDSAVYLCASSPGNWAANTGELFFGEGSRLTVL.

The genes are TRBV7-2 and TRBJ1-2; 9 bases are a match to TRBD1. CDR1 and CDR2 (germline): SGHTA, FQGNSA. After removal of 0 bases from V and 7 bases from J, the junction contained 9 bases not matched to a gene. CDR3 size: 16 residues. The CDR3 DNA sequence: TGTGCCAGCAGCTTAGCCGGGACAGGGATGAGGCGTGGCTACACCTTC. Translation: CASSLAGTGMRRGYTF.

V gene TRBV28 combines with J gene TRBJ1-2; 7 bases align to TRBD1. Germline assignment: CDR1 MDHEN and CDR2 SYDVKM. The trim removed 5 bases at V and 7 bases at J, leaving 7 bases unmatched. The CDR3 has 13 residues. As DNA, the CDR3 is TGTGCCAGCAGTAGAAAGGGACAGCTTGGCTACACCTTC. Encoded protein: CASSRKGQLGYTF.